This record covers a single T cell receptor (beta chain). Its antigen is unknown. This entry belongs to a study of cytomegalovirus exposure and HLA in healthy donors. Study summary: The same platform was used for the roughly 120 validation repertoires as for the 666 first-cohort repertoires, as reported in a later analysis.

J lost 3 bases, V lost 6 bases, and 6 bases had no gene match. CDR1 is MDHEN, CDR2 SYDVKM, per germline. The CDR3 sequence is 14 residues long. Study-wide results and caveats: Testing in vitro showed three CMV-associated chains specific for CMV antigens. Reports showed the classifier diagnosing cytomegalovirus status with high specificity and sensitivity. The study found most TCR sequences rare, yet found some public TCRs in many donors.

The table came from immunoSEQ multiplex PCR; TCRdb's copy has only in-frame clones and leaves some out. Of more than 95,000 clones listed, about 88% were seen once; the top ten hold nearly 4.5%. The gene calls are TRBV28 and TRBJ2-5, with 8 bases lining up with TRBD2. This receptor was taken from a man aged 18-30 years in good health and CMV-seropositive. Source material: PBMCs. The CDR3 DNA sequence: TGTGCCAGCAGCTCCGGGGGGGTTGAAGAGACCCAGTACTTC. Translating it yields CASSSGGVEETQYF.